This T cell receptor beta chain was captured in a study of vaccination and CD4 T cells after COVID-19. Background on the study: Cells received overlapping spike peptides from SARS-CoV-2, HCoV-NL63, HCoV-OC43 and HCoV-229E as stimulation.

With respect to this clonotype: The antigen is not known.

The CDR3 consists of 10 residues. Germline loops: CDR1 SQVTM, CDR2 ANQGSEA. Trimming took off 8 bases at V and 4 bases at J, with 8 bases between the two ends. Treatment of the sample: roughly 10-day PBMC culture with coronavirus spike peptide pools or control peptides (ViraFEST assay). Ahead of the COVID-19 pandemic (2011-2018), the CD4+ T cells of the unexposed donor were collected. The Oncomine TCR Beta short-read assay was applied to DNA of cultured CD4+ T cells. Someone extracted genomic DNA from cultured CD4+ T cells. Each CDR3 protein gets one entry after TCRdb re-called the PCR reads with MiXCR. The profile shows 9,000 to 13,000 distinct CDR3 sequences, roughly 32% of them singletons.

The chain links TRBV29-1 to TRBJ1-1; no reliable D call. This clonotype was sampled from a human donor in good health. The sample comprised CD4+ T cells from blood, cultured in vitro. The chain's CDR3 is CSTAFTEAFF. CDR3 nucleotide sequence: TGCAGCACCGCTTTCACTGAAGCTTTCTTT.